The present T cell receptor (beta chain) was sequenced within a study of cytomegalovirus exposure and HLA in healthy donors. Study conclusions and caveats: From TCR beta sequences, most subjects' HLA-A and HLA-B alleles were reportedly predicted accurately.

Use of 60 Vbeta and 13 Jbeta primers characterized the PCR. How the authors handled the data: The count from a later analysis was tens of millions of unique TCR beta chains, some 12 million of them shared. Here immunoSEQ multiplex PCR was the method, and the copy in TCRdb shows in-frame clones only, minus some. The V and J calls and clone size are taken from that table; D and trimming were inferred from the DNA. The table has about 190,000 clones, 75% to 90% seen once; the top ten hold 6.3%. Germline V CDR1 and CDR2: LNHDA, SQIVND (reference sequence). CDR3 length: 12 residues. V lost 8 bases, J lost 8 bases, and 8 bases stayed unmatched. On this clone: What it recognizes is unknown.

Sequencing was carried out using PBMCs. The chain is built from TRBV19 and TRBJ1-1; 7 positions agree with TRBD1. The TCR originated in a man aged 40-49 years in good health and CMV-seropositive. This CDR3 reads CASQEGDSEAFF. CDR3 coding DNA: TGTGCCAGTCAGGAAGGGGACAGCGAAGCTTTCTTT.